One sample yielded the 24 T cell receptor beta chains listed below, sequenced in a study of blood T cell repertoires in COVID-19. Profiling relied on immunoSEQ multiplex PCR, and the TCRdb table lists in-frame clones only, not all of them. Of around 130,000 clones in the sample, just under 90% were seen once. The material sequenced was peripheral blood. These receptors originate from a woman in her forties or fifties with acute or convalescent COVID-19.

CDR3 residues: CASSSQGIGEKLFF. CDR3 DNA: TGTGCCAGCAGCTCACAGGGGATTGGAGAAAAACTGTTTTTT. V usage is TRBV5-4 and J usage is TRBJ1-4, with 7 nucleotides matching TRBD1. The CDR3 totals 14 residues. The germline V gene has CDR1 SGHNT and CDR2 YYREEE (reference sequence). Unmatched junction bases numbered 7, after V lost 3 bases and J lost 8 bases. Together with reference TRBV5-4 and TRBJ1-4, the CDR3 gives the full variable domain: ETGVTQSPTHLIKTRGQQVTLRCSSQSGHNTVSWYQQALGQGPQFIFQYYREEENGRGNFPPRFSGLQFPNYSSELNVNALELDDSALYLCASSSQGIGEKLFFGSGTQLSVL.

This sequence joins TRBV5-1 and TRBJ1-6; 7 bases align to TRBD1. V trimming: 4 bases; J trimming: 10 bases; junction bases outside the gene matches: 8. This CDR3 is built from 14 residues. CDR1 and CDR2 (germline): SGHRS, YFSETQ. CDR3 sequence reads: CASSGTGEQSPLHF. CDR3 bases: TGCGCCAGCAGCGGTACAGGGGAGCAGTCACCCCTCCACTTT.

The V call is TRBV29-1, the J call TRBJ2-2, with TRBD1 identical over 7 bases. The CDR3 contains 13 residues. Per germline, CDR1 SQVTM and CDR2 ANQGSEA. Trimming took 4 bases from V and 2 from J; bases not matched to a gene: 1. The chain's CDR3 is CSVGDSNTGELFF. CDR3 in DNA: TGCAGCGTTGGGGACAGCAACACCGGGGAGCTGTTTTTT.

The chain recombines TRBV19 with TRBJ1-2; TRBD1 might be the D (6 bases). Germline V lookup: CDR1 LNHDA, CDR2 SQIVND (reference sequence). Trimming removed 0 bases at V and 4 bases at J, with 12 bases between. CDR3 length equals 15 residues. The CDR3 bases are TGTGCCAGTAGTATAGATCATCAGGGGCTCTATGGCTACACCTTC. Its protein is CASSIDHQGLYGYTF.

A few counts support this clone. The chain has TRBV4-3 and TRBJ2-3, with a tentative D call TRBD2 (5 bases). Germline values: CDR1 LGHNA, CDR2 YSLEER. The CDR3 length is 18 residues. The ends were cut back, 0 bases at V and 2 bases at J, with 18 bases in the middle. The CDR3 spells CASSQELGSLGATDTQYF. The CDR3 DNA is TGCGCCAGCAGCCAAGAATTAGGGAGTCTAGGAGCCACAGATACGCAGTATTTT.

The J gene is TRBJ1-5, the V gene TRBV6-5; D remains ambiguous. The germline V gene has CDR1 MNHEY and CDR2 SVGAGI. The CDR3 totals 13 residues. V lost 5 bases to trimming and J lost 9 bases, with 14 bases between them. CDR3 nucleotide sequence: TGTGCCAGCAGTCTAAATTCGGGTCGGCCCCAGCATTTT. Its translation is CASSLNSGRPQHF.

This clone has more than one count but fewer than ten. The chain has TRBV3-1 (or the pseudogene TRBV3-2) and TRBJ2-7, with TRBD1 identical over 9 bases. Germline CDR1 is LGHDT and CDR2 is YNNKEL (reference sequence). The V gene end was trimmed by 1 base and the J gene end by 7 bases; junction bases not matched to a gene: 8. This CDR3 contains 15 residues. CDR3 DNA sequence: TGTGCCAGCAGCCAAGCGTACAGGGGGCTTGGAGAGCAGTACTTC. Translation: CASSQAYRGLGEQYF.

This clone was detected once. V is TRBV11-3 and J is TRBJ2-1; 10 positions match TRBD2. The V gene's germline CDR1 is SGHNT and CDR2 YENEEA. The trim removed 6 bases at V and 4 bases at J, leaving 6 bases unmatched. The CDR3 sequence is 15 residues long. This chain's CDR3 is CASSRSGGKYNEQFF. CDR3 coding DNA: TGTGCCAGCAGTCGTAGCGGGGGGAAATACAATGAGCAGTTCTTC.

This sequence joins TRBV7-2 and TRBJ2-1, with D maybe TRBD1 (6 bases). CDR1 and CDR2 from the germline V gene are SGHTA and FQGNSA. V gave up 2 bases and J gave up 0 bases, with 11 bases separating them. This CDR3 region has 16 residues. The CDR3 DNA sequence: TGTGCCAGCAGCTTATTACGAGGGGGCTCCTACAATGAGCAGTTCTTC. The encoded protein is CASSLLRGGSYNEQFF. Full variable domain (missing parts from reference TRBV7-2 and TRBJ2-1): GAGVSQSPSNKVTEKGKDVELRCDPISGHTALYWYRQSLGQGLEFLIYFQGNSAPDKSGLPSDRFSAERTGGSVSTLTIQRTQQEDSAVYLCASSLLRGGSYNEQFFGPGTRLTVL.

The rearrangement links TRBV9 to TRBJ2-2; the match to TRBD2 covers 9 bases. The V and J ends lost 2 bases and 3 bases, in that order; junction bases with no gene match: 2. The CDR3 is made up of 15 amino acids. Germline loops: CDR1 SGDLS, CDR2 YYNGEE. The CDR3 spells CASSVIAGDTGELFF. CDR3 nucleotide sequence: TGTGCCAGCAGCGTTATAGCGGGAGACACCGGGGAGCTGTTTTTT.

In its sample, this clone was seen once. The chain uses TRBV6-2 or TRBV6-3 and TRBJ2-7; 9 bases are shared with TRBD2. In germline, CDR1 is MNHEY, CDR2 SVGEGT. The V segment lost 6 bases and the J segment 3 bases; nucleotides outside the gene matches: 6. This CDR3 is 14 amino acids long. The CDR3 DNA is TGTGCCAGCAGCTATAGCGGGGGTCACTACGAGCAGTACTTC. Translating gives CASSYSGGHYEQYF.

This clone was counted a few times. The chain recombines TRBV7-2 with TRBJ2-2; D is undetermined. Germline CDR1 is SGHTA and CDR2 is FQGNSA. This CDR3 region has 15 residues. V was clipped by 0 bases and J by 5 bases, with 10 bases between them. This CDR3 is CASSLAHMETGELFF. The CDR3 DNA follows: TGTGCCAGCAGCTTAGCCCACATGGAGACCGGGGAGCTGTTTTTT.

This sequence joins TRBV18 and TRBJ1-5, with TRBD1 as a possible D gene (5 bases). Per the germline V gene, CDR1 is KGHSH and CDR2 is LQKENI. CDR3 length: 15 amino acids. V was pared by 5 bases and J by 4 bases, with 15 bases between. In DNA form, the CDR3 reads TGTGCCAGCTCATCTGGGACTCTCGCAAATCAGCCCCAGCATTTT. Its protein product is CASSSGTLANQPQHF.

Comments on this clone: Other nucleotide sequences from this sample produce the same CDR3. This rearrangement joins TRBV5-1 to TRBJ2-7, with D possibly being TRBD1 (6 bases). The germline V and J ends were trimmed by 3 bases and 4 bases, with 11 bases remaining between them. CDR3 size: 13 residues. The germline V gene has CDR1 SGHRS and CDR2 YFSETQ. CDR3 nucleotides: TGCGCCAGCAGCTCATTACAGGGTTACGAGCAGTACTTC. It translates to CASSSLQGYEQYF.

CDR3 in DNA: TGTGCCAGTAGTATGACCTTCGGAGGGTGGACTGAAGCTTTCTTT. It codes for CASSMTFGGWTEAFF. V and J are TRBV19 and TRBJ1-1, with D hard to call. Germline V gene data show CDR1 as LNHDA and CDR2 as SQIVND (reference sequence). Trimming took 3 bases from V and 5 from J, leaving 16 bases between them. This CDR3 contains 15 residues.

The chain uses TRBV7-9 and TRBJ2-1, with 8 positions matching TRBD1. The V gene end was trimmed by 5 bases and the J gene end by 8 bases; junction bases not matched to a gene: 11. Germline assignment: CDR1 SEHNR and CDR2 FQNEAQ (reference sequence). The CDR3 extends over 15 amino acids. The CDR3 DNA reads as TGTGCCAGCAGCCGATGGCAGGACAGGGACGATGAGCAGTTCTTC. This codes for CASSRWQDRDDEQFF.

V and J are TRBV18 and TRBJ1-3; no firm D call. The CDR3 spans 17 residues. The ends were cut back, 2 bases at V and 0 bases at J, with 14 bases in the middle. Per the germline V gene, CDR1 is KGHSH and CDR2 is LQKENI. The CDR3 nucleotides are TGTGCCAGCTCACCAGTCCTTCGGGGAAACTCTGGAAACACCATATATTTT. Its translation: CASSPVLRGNSGNTIYF.

The chain is built from TRBV7-2 and TRBJ1-2; 8 bases map to TRBD1. The junction had 9 bases not matched to a gene; V was cut back by 2 bases and J by 7 bases. There are 15 residues in the CDR3. CDR1 SGHTA and CDR2 FQGNSA come from the germline V gene. This chain's CDR3 is CASSLYQGAIGGYTF. CDR3 DNA sequence: TGTGCCAGCAGCTTATACCAGGGGGCGATAGGTGGCTACACCTTC. Complete variable domain (other parts from reference TRBV7-2 and TRBJ1-2): GAGVSQSPSNKVTEKGKDVELRCDPISGHTALYWYRQSLGQGLEFLIYFQGNSAPDKSGLPSDRFSAERTGGSVSTLTIQRTQQEDSAVYLCASSLYQGAIGGYTFGSGTRLTVV.

Here the CDR3 DNA reads TGTGCCAGCAGCCGAGGGGGCACTCACTATGGCTACACCTTC. Its translation: CASSRGGTHYGYTF. V gene TRBV7-8 combines with J gene TRBJ1-2; 7 bases align to TRBD1. V lost 5 bases and J lost 3; bases outside the gene matches: 6. This CDR3 spans 14 amino acids. Per germline, CDR1 SGHVS and CDR2 FQNEAQ.

This chain connects TRBV7-8 to TRBJ2-1; 9 bases agree with TRBD2. Germline loops: CDR1 SGHVS, CDR2 FQNEAQ. The CDR3 runs to 17 residues. V shed 4 bases and J 4 bases; nucleotides not matched to a gene: 11. The CDR3 here is CASSSKYPSGTYNEQFF. In nucleotides, the CDR3 is TGTGCCAGCAGCTCCAAGTACCCTAGCGGGACTTACAATGAGCAGTTCTTC.

V usage is TRBV6-5 and J usage is TRBJ1-5; 10 bases are a match to TRBD1. Losses at the gene ends were 2 bases for V and 2 bases for J; bases not matched to a gene: 0. Germline CDR1 reads MNHEY; CDR2 reads SVGAGI. The CDR3 has 15 amino acids. The CDR3 loop is CASSYGTGGNQPQHF. As DNA, the CDR3 is TGTGCCAGCAGTTACGGGACAGGGGGCAATCAGCCCCAGCATTTT.

J is TRBJ2-5 and V is TRBV9; D unresolved. The V end lost 4 bases, the J end lost 2 bases, and 21 bases lay between the germline ends. This CDR3 has 17 amino acids. The germline CDR1 and CDR2 sequences are SGDLS and YYNGEE. CDR3 in amino acids: CASSPAVLAFAQETQYF. The CDR3 bases are TGTGCCAGCAGCCCCGCCGTTTTAGCCTTCGCGCAAGAGACCCAGTACTTC.

V is TRBV9 and J is TRBJ2-1, with TRBD1 matching over 7 bases. The CDR3 totals 15 residues. V lost 5 bases and J lost 0; bases outside the gene matches: 5. CDR1 SGDLS and CDR2 YYNGEE come from the germline V gene. The CDR3 spells CASSIGTDSYNEQFF. The CDR3 nucleotides are TGTGCCAGCAGTATCGGGACAGACTCCTACAATGAGCAGTTCTTC.

The chain joins TRBV19 to TRBJ2-2; a possible D gene is TRBD2 (5 bases). V lost 3 bases to trimming and J lost 4 bases, with 15 bases between them. This CDR3 comprises 16 residues. From germline, CDR1 is LNHDA and CDR2 SQIVND (reference sequence). The CDR3 bases are TGTGCCAGTAGTATTCTCCCGGGCCGGGGCACCGGGGAGCTGTTTTTT. Its protein product is CASSILPGRGTGELFF. Variable domain in full (rest from reference TRBV19 and TRBJ2-2): DGGITQSPKYLFRKEGQNVTLSCEQNLNHDAMYWYRQDPGQGLRLIYYSQIVNDFQKGDIAEGYSVSREKKESFPLTVTSAQKNPTAFYLCASSILPGRGTGELFFGEGSRLTVL.